This record looks at one TCR beta chain sequence and its context. At one end the junction does not follow the germline gene, possibly because of a read error. This sample stems from a study of blood T cell repertoires in COVID-19. The overall study: Samples representing acute and convalescent COVID-19 were sourced from the United States, Italy and Spain. Sources were T cells, B-cell-depleted T cells, or PBMCs; the material itself was cDNA or gDNA.

Germline CDR1 and CDR2: ENHRY and SYGVKD. The CDR3 is 14 amino acids. In the authors' workflow: Amplified reference gene primers provided the basis for estimating nucleated cell counts. Profiling relied on immunoSEQ multiplex PCR, and the TCRdb table lists in-frame clones only, not all of them. Clonal size and the V and J genes are those of that table, whereas D and trimming came from the DNA. The sample shows about 78,000 clones, 90% of them seen only once. This chain joins TRBV10-3 and TRBJ2-7; 9 bases align to TRBD2. The sequenced material came from peripheral blood. The clonotype was recovered from a woman in her fifties or sixties in a cohort sampled during active COVID-19. The CDR3 DNA sequence: TGTGCCATCAGTGTTCGGCGGGAGGGCCAAATGTTGCACTTC. Translated: CAISVRREGQMLHF.